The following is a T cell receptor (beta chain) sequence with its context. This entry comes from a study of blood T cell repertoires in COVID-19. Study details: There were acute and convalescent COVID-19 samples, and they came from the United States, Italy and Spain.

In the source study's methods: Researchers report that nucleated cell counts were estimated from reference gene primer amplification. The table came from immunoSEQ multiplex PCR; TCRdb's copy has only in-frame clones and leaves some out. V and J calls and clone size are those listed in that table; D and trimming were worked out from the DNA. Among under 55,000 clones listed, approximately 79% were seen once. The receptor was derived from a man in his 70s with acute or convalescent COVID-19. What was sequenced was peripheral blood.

The CDR3 protein is CASSQGRRMNTEAFF. The CDR3 DNA follows: TGTGCCAGCAGCCAAGGTCGGAGAATGAACACTGAAGCTTTCTTT. The chain has TRBV4-2 and TRBJ1-1; D is unresolved. Germline CDR1 LGHNA, CDR2 YNFKEQ. This CDR3 is built from 15 residues. Between the trimmed V and J ends, which lost 1 base and 0 bases, there was a span of 9 bases.